The rows below give T cell receptor beta chains drawn from one sample of a study of graft-versus-host responses after intestinal transplantation. The antigens these receptors bind are not known. Measured with immunoSEQ multiplex PCR; TCRdb has only the in-frame clones, and not every one. The sample shows tens of thousands of clones, more than 80% of them seen only once. Sequenced material: unstimulated CD8+ T cells sorted from spleen or lymph node cells, taken before intestinal transplant. The receptors here all came from a human donor who received an intestinal transplant. Both conserved end residues are part of each CDR3. A D gene is named only where the DNA matches it firmly. Rows may omit the clone size; those that give it use once, few, many or a size class.

d_call | j_call | clone_size | v_call | cdr3_nt | cdr3_aa
TRBD1 | TRBJ2-7 | NA | TRBV27 | TGTGCCAGCAGTCCCCAGGACAGGGGTGTGGACGAGCAGTACTTC | CASSPQDRGVDEQYF
TRBD1 | TRBJ2-1 | NA | TRBV5-1 | TGCGCCAGCAGCTTCCGGGACAGATACAATGAGCAGTTCTTC | CASSFRDRYNEQFF
NA | TRBJ2-1 | once | TRBV27 | TGTGCCAGCAGTTTATCGGGCCCAAATGAGCAGTTCTTC | CASSLSGPNEQFF
TRBD1 | TRBJ2-2 | NA | TRBV4-1 | TGCGCCAGCAGCCAAGAAACCGGGACAGGGGGAAACACCGGGGAGCTGTTTTTT | CASSQETGTGGNTGELFF
TRBD1 | TRBJ2-3 | once | TRBV6-6 | TGTGCCAGCAGCCCCGGGACAGGGAGCACAGATACGCAGTATTTT | CASSPGTGSTDTQYF
NA | TRBJ1-2 | once | TRBV6-5 | TGTGCCAGCAGCCCCATAGGGGAAAACTATGGCTACACCTTC | CASSPIGENYGYTF
TRBD1 | TRBJ2-1 | NA | TRBV27 | TGTGCCAGCAGTGCGCCGGGACAGGGGTTGAATGAGCAGTTCTTC | CASSAPGQGLNEQFF
NA | TRBJ2-1 | NA | TRBV6-5 | TGTGCCAGCAGTGAAAAAGAGCTTATCAATGAGCAGTTCTTC | CASSEKELINEQFF
NA | TRBJ1-2 | once | TRBV7-6 | TGTGCCAGCAGCTTACACACAGCGGGGTATGGCTACACCTTC | CASSLHTAGYGYTF
NA | TRBJ2-7 | NA | TRBV27 | TGTGCCAGCAGTTTGGACACAGGGACCTACGAGCAGTACTTC | CASSLDTGTYEQYF
NA | TRBJ2-7 | NA | TRBV10-3 | TGTGCCATCAGTGACACAGGGTTTTACGAGCAGTACTTC | CAISDTGFYEQYF
NA | TRBJ1-2 | NA | TRBV10-3 | TGTGCCATCAGTTACAGGGTTGGGGGTGGCTACACCTTC | CAISYRVGGGYTF